A selection of T cell receptor beta chains follows, all from one sample in a study of blood T cells in healthy people across ages. MiXCR, applied by TCRdb to the 5' RACE reads, yields one record per CDR3 protein. The repertoire holds 1.5 million to 2 million distinct CDR3 sequences, with about 31% as singletons. Material for sequencing was blood. These receptors were obtained from a woman in her 30s in good health. Both conserved end residues are part of each CDR3. Size is stated for part of the rows, as once, few or many counts, or as a class when the clone is expanded.

CDR3: CASSPRYTGGGSTEAFF
size: few
V: TRBV7-8

CDR3: CASSPLTSGRAGETQYF
size: -
V: TRBV7-9

CDR3: CASSLDADQETQYF
size: few
V: TRBV7-9

CDR3: CASSYLPSGSRSTDTQYF
size: few
V: TRBV6-2/TRBV6-3

CDR3: CAISPGEQETQFF
size: -
V: TRBV10-3

CDR3: CASSQQQGFRYGYTF
size: -
V: TRBV4-1

CDR3: CAWSVQGQETQYF
size: few
V: TRBV30

CDR3: CASSPWTGGAGYEQYF
size: few
V: TRBV4-1

CDR3: CASSREIRSEAFF
size: -
V: TRBV14

CDR3: CALGTSPSTDTQYF
size: -
V: TRBV10-3

CDR3: CAWSAGGSLKGQFF
size: -
V: TRBV30

CDR3: CAISELTSSNTGELFF
size: few
V: TRBV10-3

CDR3: CASSWGQERNYGYTF
size: few
V: TRBV5-1

CDR3: CASSLGGLAGRSYEQYF
size: -
V: TRBV7-8

CDR3: CASSAPTLYGYTF
size: -
V: TRBV5-5

CDR3: CASSPATGTGSTDTQYF
size: -
V: TRBV12-3/TRBV12-4

CDR3: CASSPQGSTYEQYF
size: few
V: TRBV19

CDR3: CAGSQEDYLTQYF
size: -
V: TRBV14

CDR3: CASSVDGSGRAGDEQFF
size: -
V: TRBV9

CDR3: CASSSAIYGYTF
size: few
V: TRBV7-2

CDR3: CASSLSSGRMPYEQYF
size: many
V: TRBV7-2

CDR3: CASSLDGPAGGPSYEQYF
size: -
V: TRBV5-6

CDR3: CASSRNPGTAQPPLHF
size: once
V: TRBV3-1

CDR3: CASSQDGLQQETQYF
size: -
V: TRBV3-1

CDR3: CSARGTAYEQYF
size: many
V: TRBV29-1

CDR3: CASSPLLGDNEQFF
size: -
V: TRBV7-9

CDR3: CASNPGGWTEAFF
size: -
V: TRBV28

CDR3: CASSFEGVPPGQYF
size: -
V: TRBV5-1

CDR3: CASSERRGGTDTQYF
size: once
V: TRBV2

CDR3: CASSVTSGELFF
size: -
V: TRBV6-1

CDR3: CASSWGARGSYNEQFF
size: -
V: TRBV28

CDR3: CASSPRQINTEAFF
size: few
V: TRBV3-1

CDR3: CATSDSHRGDEQYF
size: -
V: TRBV24-1

CDR3: CASSVEAPGSGKYNEQFF
size: -
V: TRBV9

CDR3: CASRGTAGDTQYF
size: -
V: TRBV7-9

CDR3: CASSFSAQYEQYF
size: -
V: TRBV12-3/TRBV12-4

CDR3: CASSLWRTGRTDTQYF
size: -
V: TRBV7-9

CDR3: CSAADRGRNTEAFF
size: -
V: TRBV20-1

CDR3: CASSSQRTSGAYEQYF
size: -
V: TRBV27

CDR3: CGPPRYNEQFF
size: -
V: TRBV12-3/TRBV12-4

CDR3: CASSELGIDQETQYF
size: many
V: TRBV25-1

CDR3: CASSDDRGGETQYF
size: -
V: TRBV12-3/TRBV12-4

CDR3: CSASRGRNTNEKLFF
size: few
V: TRBV20-1

CDR3: CSAAGGPPYEQYF
size: -
V: TRBV29-1

CDR3: CSVPVKRWEQFF
size: many
V: TRBV29-1

CDR3: CSARDLRAGSGAYERYF
size: -
V: TRBV20-1

CDR3: CASSWGNEQYF
size: many
V: TRBV7-9

CDR3: CASRIGTGGRNTEAFF
size: few
V: TRBV2

CDR3: CASSEGPNYEQYF
size: few
V: TRBV5-1

CDR3: CASSPRTEGADYGYTF
size: -
V: TRBV12-3/TRBV12-4

CDR3: CASSQEASGTYEQYF
size: -
V: TRBV4-1

CDR3: CSVRQPFPDQPQHF
size: -
V: TRBV29-1

CDR3: CTSSQEVLAGGPENIQYF
size: -
V: TRBV4-2

CDR3: CASSSTGWAGANVLTF
size: -
V: TRBV27

CDR3: CASSVDPGLHYEQYF
size: few
V: TRBV9

CDR3: CSGERGSYGYTF
size: few
V: TRBV20-1